The clone carrying this T cell receptor (beta chain) was found once. Its antigen is as yet unknown. The CDR3 loop spans 15 amino acids. V lost 4 bases and J lost 3; bases outside the gene matches: 4. Germline CDR1 LNHDA, CDR2 SQIVND (reference sequence). These data come from a study of beta chain features in type 1 diabetes. The study, taken as a whole, reports: TCRB CDR3 length was moderately but significantly reduced in all four CD4+ subsets of Type 1 diabetes patients. The similarity of naive, central memory and Treg TCRB repertoires appeared greater among patients than among healthy donors. Type 1 diabetes patients showed fewer insertions and more deletions at VDJ junctions. The influence of HLA type on TCRB rearrangement stayed undetermined.

Each of the CD4+ naive, central memory, regulatory and stem cell-like memory populations was sorted via CD45RO/CCR7/CD25/CD127/CD95/CD27. Isolated RNA was reverse transcribed in full, so expressed TCRB transcripts were sequenced. Assay used: immunoSEQ multiplex PCR; TCRdb lists only in-frame clones, some missing. This table has 240,000 or so clones, 14% appearing once. The sample was naive CD4+ T cells from blood. The chain couples TRBV19 to TRBJ2-3, with 10 bases fitting TRBD2. This clonotype was obtained from a man aged 25 to 45 with type 1 diabetes. The DNA for the CDR3 is TGTGCCAGTAGTACGGCTAGCGGGAGTACAGATACGCAGTATTTT. Amino acid sequence: CASSTASGSTDTQYF.